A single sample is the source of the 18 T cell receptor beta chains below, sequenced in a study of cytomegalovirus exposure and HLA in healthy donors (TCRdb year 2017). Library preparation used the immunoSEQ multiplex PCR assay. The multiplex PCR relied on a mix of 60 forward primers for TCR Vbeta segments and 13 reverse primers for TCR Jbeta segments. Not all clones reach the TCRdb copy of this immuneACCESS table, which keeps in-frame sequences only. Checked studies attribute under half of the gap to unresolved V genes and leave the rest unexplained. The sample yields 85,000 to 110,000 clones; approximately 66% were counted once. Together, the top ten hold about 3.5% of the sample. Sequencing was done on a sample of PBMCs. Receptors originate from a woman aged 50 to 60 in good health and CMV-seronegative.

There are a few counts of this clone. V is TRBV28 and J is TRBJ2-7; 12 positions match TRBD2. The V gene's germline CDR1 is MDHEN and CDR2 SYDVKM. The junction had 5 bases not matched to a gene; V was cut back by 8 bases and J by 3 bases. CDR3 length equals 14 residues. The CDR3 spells CASGLAGPYYEQYF. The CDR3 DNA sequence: TGTGCCAGCGGACTAGCGGGACCCTACTACGAGCAGTACTTC.

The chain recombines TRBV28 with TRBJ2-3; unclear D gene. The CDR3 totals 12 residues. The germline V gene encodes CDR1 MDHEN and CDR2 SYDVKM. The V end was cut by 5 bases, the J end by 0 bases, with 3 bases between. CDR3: CASSTSTDTQYF. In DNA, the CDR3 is TGTGCCAGCAGTACTAGCACAGATACGCAGTATTTT.

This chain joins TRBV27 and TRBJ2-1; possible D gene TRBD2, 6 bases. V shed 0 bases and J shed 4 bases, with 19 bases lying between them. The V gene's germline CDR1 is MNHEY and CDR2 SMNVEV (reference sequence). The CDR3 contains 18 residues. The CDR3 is CASSLSNPGVGGYNEQFF. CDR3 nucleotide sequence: TGTGCCAGCAGTTTATCAAATCCCGGCGTGGGGGGTTACAATGAGCAGTTCTTC.

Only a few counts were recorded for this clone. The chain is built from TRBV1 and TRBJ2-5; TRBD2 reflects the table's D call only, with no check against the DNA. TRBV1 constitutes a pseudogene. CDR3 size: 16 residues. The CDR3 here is CTSSRRLAKEQETQYF. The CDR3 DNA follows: TGCACCAGCAGCCGACGACTAGCAAAAGAACAAGAGACCCAGTACTTC.

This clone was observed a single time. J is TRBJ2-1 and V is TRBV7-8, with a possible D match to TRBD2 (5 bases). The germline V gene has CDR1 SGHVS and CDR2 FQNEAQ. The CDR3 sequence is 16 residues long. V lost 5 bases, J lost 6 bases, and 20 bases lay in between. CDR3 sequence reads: CASSQADRGWGNEQFF. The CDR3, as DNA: TGTGCCAGCAGCCAGGCCGACCGGGGATGGGGCAATGAGCAGTTCTTC.

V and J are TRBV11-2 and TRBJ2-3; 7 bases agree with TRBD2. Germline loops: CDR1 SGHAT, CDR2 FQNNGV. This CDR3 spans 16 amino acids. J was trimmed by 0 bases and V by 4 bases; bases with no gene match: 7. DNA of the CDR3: TGTGCCAGCAGCTCTTTCGGGGGGATCAGCACAGATACGCAGTATTTT. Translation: CASSSFGGISTDTQYF.

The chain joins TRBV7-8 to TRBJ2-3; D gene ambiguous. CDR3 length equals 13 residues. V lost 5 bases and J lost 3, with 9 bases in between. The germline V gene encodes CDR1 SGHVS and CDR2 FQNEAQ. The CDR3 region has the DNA TGTGCCAGCAGCCCAGACTGGACAGATACGCAGTATTTT. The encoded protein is CASSPDWTDTQYF.

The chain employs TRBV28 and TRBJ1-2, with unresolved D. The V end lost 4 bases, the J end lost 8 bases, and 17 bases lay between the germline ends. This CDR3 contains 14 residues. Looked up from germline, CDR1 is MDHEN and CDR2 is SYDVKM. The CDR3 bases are TGTGCCAGCAGTTCCGTCTCTTATCCGAGGGGCTACACCTTC. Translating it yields CASSSVSYPRGYTF.

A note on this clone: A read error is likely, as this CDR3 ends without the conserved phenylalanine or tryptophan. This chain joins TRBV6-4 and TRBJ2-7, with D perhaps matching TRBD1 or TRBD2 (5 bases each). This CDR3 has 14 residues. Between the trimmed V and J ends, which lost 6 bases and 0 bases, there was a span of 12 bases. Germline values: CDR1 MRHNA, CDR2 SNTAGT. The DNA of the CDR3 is TGTGCCAGCAGCCCTGGTGGGGGCTCCTACGAGCAGTACTCC. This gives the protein CASSPGGGSYEQYS.

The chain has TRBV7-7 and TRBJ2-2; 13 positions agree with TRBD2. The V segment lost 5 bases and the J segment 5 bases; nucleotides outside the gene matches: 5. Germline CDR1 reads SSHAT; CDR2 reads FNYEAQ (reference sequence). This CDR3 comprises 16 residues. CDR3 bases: TGTGCCAGCAGCCCTCGGACTAGCGGGAGAACCGGGGAGCTGTTTTTT. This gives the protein CASSPRTSGRTGELFF.

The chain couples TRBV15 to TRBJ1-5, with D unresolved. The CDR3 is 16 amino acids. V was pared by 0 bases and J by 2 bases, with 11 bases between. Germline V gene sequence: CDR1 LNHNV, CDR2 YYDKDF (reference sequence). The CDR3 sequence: CATSRDYGEGNQPQHF. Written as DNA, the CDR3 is TGTGCCACCAGCAGAGATTACGGTGAAGGCAATCAGCCCCAGCATTTT.

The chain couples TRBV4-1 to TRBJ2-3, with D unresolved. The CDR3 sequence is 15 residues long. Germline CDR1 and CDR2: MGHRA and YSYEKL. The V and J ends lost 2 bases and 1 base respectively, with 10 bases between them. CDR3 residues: CASSQFPQGTDTQYF. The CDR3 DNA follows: TGCGCCAGCAGCCAATTCCCCCAGGGCACAGATACGCAGTATTTT.

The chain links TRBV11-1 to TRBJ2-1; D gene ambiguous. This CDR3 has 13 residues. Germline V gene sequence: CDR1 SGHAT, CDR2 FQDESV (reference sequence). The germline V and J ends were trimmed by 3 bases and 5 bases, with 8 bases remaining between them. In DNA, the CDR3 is TGTGCCAGCAGCTTCGTACCAGACAATGAGCAGTTCTTC. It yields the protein CASSFVPDNEQFF.

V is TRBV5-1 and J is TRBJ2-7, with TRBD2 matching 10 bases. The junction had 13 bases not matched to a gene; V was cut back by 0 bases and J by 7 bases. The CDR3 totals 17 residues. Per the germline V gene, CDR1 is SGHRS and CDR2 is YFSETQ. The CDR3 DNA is TGCGCCAGCAGCTTGGGGGTGCTGTTAGCGGGGGGCCGAGAGCAGTACTTC. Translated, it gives CASSLGVLLAGGREQYF.

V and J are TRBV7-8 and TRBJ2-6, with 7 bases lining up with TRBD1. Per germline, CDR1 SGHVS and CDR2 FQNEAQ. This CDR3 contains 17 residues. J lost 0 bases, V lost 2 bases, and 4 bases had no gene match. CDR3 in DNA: TGTGCCAGCAGCTTAACAGGGGAGAGCTCTGGGGCCAACGTCCTGACTTTC. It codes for CASSLTGESSGANVLTF.

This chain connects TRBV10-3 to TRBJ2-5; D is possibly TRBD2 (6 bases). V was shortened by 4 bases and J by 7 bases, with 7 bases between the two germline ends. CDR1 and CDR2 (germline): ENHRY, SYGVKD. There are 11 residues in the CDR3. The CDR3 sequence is CAISARGTQYF. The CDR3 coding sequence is TGTGCCATCAGTGCGCGGGGGACCCAGTACTTC.

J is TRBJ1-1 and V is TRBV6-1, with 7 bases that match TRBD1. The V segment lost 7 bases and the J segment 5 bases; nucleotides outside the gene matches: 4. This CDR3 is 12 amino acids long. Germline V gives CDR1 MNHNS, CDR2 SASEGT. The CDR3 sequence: CASKTGRTEAFF. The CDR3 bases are TGTGCCAGCAAGACAGGGAGGACTGAAGCTTTCTTT.

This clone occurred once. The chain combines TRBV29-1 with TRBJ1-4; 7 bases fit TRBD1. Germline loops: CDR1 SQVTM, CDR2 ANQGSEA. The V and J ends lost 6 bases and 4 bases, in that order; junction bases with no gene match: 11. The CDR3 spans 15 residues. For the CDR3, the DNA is TGCAGCGTCGGGGGGGACAGCTCGATTAATGAAAAACTGTTTTTT. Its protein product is CSVGGDSSINEKLFF.